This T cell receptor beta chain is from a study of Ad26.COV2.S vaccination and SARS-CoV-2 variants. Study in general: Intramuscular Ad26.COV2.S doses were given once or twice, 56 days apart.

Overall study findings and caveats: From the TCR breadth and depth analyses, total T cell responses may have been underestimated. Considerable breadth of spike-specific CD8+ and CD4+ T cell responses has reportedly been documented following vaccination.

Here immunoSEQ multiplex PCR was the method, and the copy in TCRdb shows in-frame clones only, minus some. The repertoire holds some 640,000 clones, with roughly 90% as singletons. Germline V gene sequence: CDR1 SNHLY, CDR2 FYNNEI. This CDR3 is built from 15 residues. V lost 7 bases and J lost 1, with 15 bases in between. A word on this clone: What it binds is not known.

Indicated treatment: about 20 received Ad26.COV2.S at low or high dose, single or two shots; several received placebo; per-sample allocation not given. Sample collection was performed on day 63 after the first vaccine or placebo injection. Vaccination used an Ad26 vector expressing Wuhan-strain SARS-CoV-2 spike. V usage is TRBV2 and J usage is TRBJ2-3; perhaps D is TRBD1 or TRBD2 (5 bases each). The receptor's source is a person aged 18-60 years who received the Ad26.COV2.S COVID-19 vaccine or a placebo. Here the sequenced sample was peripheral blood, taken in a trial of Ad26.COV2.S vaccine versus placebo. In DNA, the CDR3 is TGTGCCAGCAAAAACGGGGCCAGGGGCACAGATACGCAGTATTTT. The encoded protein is CASKNGARGTDTQYF.